This T cell receptor (beta chain) derives from a study of blood T cell repertoires in COVID-19. Study context: Samples representing acute and convalescent COVID-19 were sourced from the United States, Italy and Spain.

Per the original methods: Estimation of nucleated cell counts relied on the amplification of reference gene primers. TCRdb keeps only in-frame clones here, not all; method: immunoSEQ multiplex PCR. That table supplies the V and J calls and clone size; D and trimming were determined from the DNA. The sample includes 240,000 or so clones, 86% of them seen just once. The sample was peripheral blood. The sequence was collected from a man at least 80 years old with acute or convalescent COVID-19.

In DNA form, the CDR3 reads TGTGCCAGCACCGGACAGCTGAACACTGAAGCTTTCTTT. Amino acids: CASTGQLNTEAFF. The chain carries TRBV28 and TRBJ1-1; perhaps TRBD1 as D (6 bases). V lost 7 bases and J lost 0, with 9 bases in between. The CDR3 is 13 amino acids. Germline CDR1 is MDHEN and CDR2 is SYDVKM. Based on the CDR3 plus reference TRBV28 and TRBJ1-1, the full variable domain is DVKVTQSSRYLVKRTGEKVFLECVQDMDHENMFWYRQDPGLGLRLIYFSYDVKMKEKGDIPEGYSVSREKKERFSLILESASTNQTSMYLCASTGQLNTEAFFGQGTRLTVV.